These T cell receptor beta chains were read from a single sample in a study of blood T cell repertoires in COVID-19. The table came from immunoSEQ multiplex PCR; TCRdb's copy has only in-frame clones and leaves some out. Found here are 300,000 to 400,000 clones, roughly 90% of them singletons; the top ten hold 0.95% to 1%. The source material was PBMCs or T cells enriched from blood (not recorded which). These receptors all stem from a woman under 40 with acute COVID-19. The CDR3 runs from the conserved cysteine through the conserved F or W. A D gene is named only where the DNA matches it firmly. Size tells how often a clone was seen (once, few, many) or the class of an expanded clone, and some rows leave it out.

V gene: TRBV7-3; D gene: .; clone size: .; J gene: TRBJ2-2; CDR3 DNA: TGTGCCAGCAGCCGATCTCTAGGACAAGAGCTTAACACCGGGGAGCTGTTTTTT; CDR3 protein: CASSRSLGQELNTGELFF
V gene: TRBV27; D gene: .; clone size: few; J gene: TRBJ1-1; CDR3 DNA: TGTGCCAGCAGTGGGGAGGGGAACACTGAAGCTTTCTTT; CDR3 protein: CASSGEGNTEAFF
V gene: TRBV19; D gene: TRBD1; clone size: .; J gene: TRBJ1-5; CDR3 DNA: TGTGCCAGTTCGACAGGGGCGGGGCAGCCCCAGCATTTT; CDR3 protein: CASSTGAGQPQHF
V gene: TRBV3-1/TRBV3-2; D gene: .; clone size: .; J gene: TRBJ1-2; CDR3 DNA: TGTGCCAGCAGCGCCGGGGGAACTAACTATGGCTACACCTTC; CDR3 protein: CASSAGGTNYGYTF
V gene: TRBV5-5; D gene: TRBD1; clone size: .; J gene: TRBJ2-7; CDR3 DNA: TGTGCCAGCAGCTTGCCATATAAGGGACAGATGATCTACGAGCAGTACTTC; CDR3 protein: CASSLPYKGQMIYEQYF
V gene: TRBV3-1/TRBV3-2; D gene: .; clone size: .; J gene: TRBJ2-7; CDR3 DNA: TGTGCCAGCAGCCAAGATATGGGGGGATACGAGCAGTACTTC; CDR3 protein: CASSQDMGGYEQYF
V gene: TRBV7-8; D gene: TRBD1; clone size: .; J gene: TRBJ1-2; CDR3 DNA: TGTGCCAGCAGCGGGGAAACCGGGACAGATCTTGAGGGCTACACCTTC; CDR3 protein: CASSGETGTDLEGYTF
V gene: TRBV12-5; D gene: TRBD2; clone size: once; J gene: TRBJ2-7; CDR3 DNA: TGTGCTAGTAAACTAGCGGGGGCCCTCTACGAGCAGTACTTC; CDR3 protein: CASKLAGALYEQYF
V gene: TRBV28; D gene: TRBD1; clone size: .; J gene: TRBJ1-4; CDR3 DNA: TGTGCCAGCAGTCCACACCGGACAGGGACAACTAATGAAAAACTGTTTTTT; CDR3 protein: CASSPHRTGTTNEKLFF
V gene: TRBV7-3; D gene: TRBD1; clone size: .; J gene: TRBJ1-6; CDR3 DNA: TGTGCCAGCAGCTCGACAGGGTCCTCACCCCTCCACTTT; CDR3 protein: CASSSTGSSPLHF
V gene: TRBV24-1; D gene: .; clone size: .; J gene: TRBJ2-1; CDR3 DNA: TGTGCCACCAGTGTTTCTAGTTCCTACAATGAGCAGTTCTTC; CDR3 protein: CATSVSSSYNEQFF
V gene: TRBV20-1; D gene: .; clone size: .; J gene: TRBJ1-2; CDR3 DNA: TGCAGTGCTAGTGGCAGGGGAACTAACTATGGCTACACCTTC; CDR3 protein: CSASGRGTNYGYTF
V gene: TRBV4-3; D gene: TRBD1; clone size: .; J gene: TRBJ2-3; CDR3 DNA: TGCGCCAGCAGCCAAGACGGGGCGGGGACAGGAATACGCACAGATACGCAGTATTTT; CDR3 protein: CASSQDGAGTGIRTDTQYF
V gene: TRBV19; D gene: .; clone size: .; J gene: TRBJ1-5; CDR3 DNA: TGTGCCAGTAGTATTGTGCAGGCGCCTAATCAGCCCCAGCATTTT; CDR3 protein: CASSIVQAPNQPQHF
V gene: TRBV18; D gene: .; clone size: .; J gene: TRBJ1-2; CDR3 DNA: TGTGCCAGCTCACCCACACATACAGTCCAATATGGCTACACCTTC; CDR3 protein: CASSPTHTVQYGYTF
V gene: TRBV18; D gene: .; clone size: .; J gene: TRBJ1-2; CDR3 DNA: TGTGCCAGCTCACCACGTGAGGTTGGGTATGGCTACACCTTC; CDR3 protein: CASSPREVGYGYTF
V gene: TRBV18; D gene: TRBD1; clone size: .; J gene: TRBJ2-1; CDR3 DNA: TGTGCCAGCTCGGCGGGACAGGTAAACAATGAGCAGTTCTTC; CDR3 protein: CASSAGQVNNEQFF
V gene: TRBV12-5; D gene: TRBD1; clone size: once; J gene: TRBJ2-2; CDR3 DNA: TGTGCTAGTGGTTTGGGACAGGGGGCATTCGGGGAGCTGTTTTTT; CDR3 protein: CASGLGQGAFGELFF
V gene: TRBV5-1; D gene: .; clone size: .; J gene: TRBJ2-1; CDR3 DNA: TGCGCCAGCAGCTTAGATAGCGGATACAATGAGCAGTTCTTC; CDR3 protein: CASSLDSGYNEQFF
V gene: TRBV25-1; D gene: .; clone size: .; J gene: TRBJ1-1; CDR3 DNA: TGTGCCAGCAGTCAAGGAGGCACTGAAGCTTTCTTT; CDR3 protein: CASSQGGTEAFF
V gene: TRBV24-1; D gene: .; clone size: .; J gene: TRBJ2-3; CDR3 DNA: TGTGCCACCAGTGTTCGGGGGGCCTCTAGCACAGATACGCAGTATTTT; CDR3 protein: CATSVRGASSTDTQYF
V gene: TRBV10-2; D gene: .; clone size: .; J gene: TRBJ2-3; CDR3 DNA: TGCGCCAGCAGTGAACCTAGCGAGAGAGATACGCAGTATTTT; CDR3 protein: CASSEPSERDTQYF
V gene: TRBV6-4; D gene: TRBD1; clone size: .; J gene: TRBJ1-1; CDR3 DNA: TGTGCCAGCAGTGACCCGACAGGGGGAAGCCCTGAAGCTTTCTTT; CDR3 protein: CASSDPTGGSPEAFF
V gene: TRBV2; D gene: TRBD1; clone size: once; J gene: TRBJ2-7; CDR3 DNA: TGTGCCAGCAGACTTCTACCGGGACAGGGAGGTTCTCCTGCCTACGAGCAGTACTTC; CDR3 protein: CASRLLPGQGGSPAYEQYF
V gene: TRBV19; D gene: .; clone size: .; J gene: TRBJ1-5; CDR3 DNA: TGTGCCAGTAGCCTCCGGGGCAGGGGCCTCTATCAGCCCCAGCATTTT; CDR3 protein: CASSLRGRGLYQPQHF
V gene: TRBV6-2/TRBV6-3; D gene: TRBD1; clone size: .; J gene: TRBJ1-5; CDR3 DNA: TGTGCCAGCAGTGGGACAGACAATCAGCCCCAGCATTTT; CDR3 protein: CASSGTDNQPQHF
V gene: TRBV12-3/TRBV12-4; D gene: .; clone size: .; J gene: TRBJ2-7; CDR3 DNA: TGTGCCAGCAGTTCCATGAGGGAGCAGTACTTC; CDR3 protein: CASSSMREQYF
V gene: TRBV5-1; D gene: TRBD1; clone size: .; J gene: TRBJ2-3; CDR3 DNA: TGCGCCAGCAGCTCGGGGACAGGGGGCGAAGGCACAGATACGCAGTATTTT; CDR3 protein: CASSSGTGGEGTDTQYF
V gene: TRBV6-5; D gene: .; clone size: .; J gene: TRBJ1-5; CDR3 DNA: TGTGCCAGCAGCGCAGGGATATATAGCAATCAGCCCCAGCATTTT; CDR3 protein: CASSAGIYSNQPQHF
V gene: TRBV2; D gene: .; clone size: .; J gene: TRBJ1-2; CDR3 DNA: TGTGCCAGCAGGGCAGGCGGCTTGCGGGATACCTTC; CDR3 protein: CASRAGGLRDTF